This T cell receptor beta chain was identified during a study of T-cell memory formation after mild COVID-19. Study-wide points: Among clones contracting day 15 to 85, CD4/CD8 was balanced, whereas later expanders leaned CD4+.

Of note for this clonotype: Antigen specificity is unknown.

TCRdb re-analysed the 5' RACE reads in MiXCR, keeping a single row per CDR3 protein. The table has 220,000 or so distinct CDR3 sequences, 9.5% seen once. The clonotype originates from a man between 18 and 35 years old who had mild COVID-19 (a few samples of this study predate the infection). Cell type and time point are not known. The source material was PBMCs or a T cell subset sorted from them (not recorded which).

The CDR3 spells CASSQGSGETQYF. In DNA, the CDR3 is TGCGCCAGCAGCCAAGGATCTGGAGAGACCCAGTACTTC. V usage is TRBV4-3 and J usage is TRBJ2-5; no clear D gene. The V end lost 1 base, the J end lost 4 bases, and 7 bases lay between the germline ends. Germline CDR1 reads LGHNA; CDR2 reads YSLEER. CDR3 size: 13 residues.